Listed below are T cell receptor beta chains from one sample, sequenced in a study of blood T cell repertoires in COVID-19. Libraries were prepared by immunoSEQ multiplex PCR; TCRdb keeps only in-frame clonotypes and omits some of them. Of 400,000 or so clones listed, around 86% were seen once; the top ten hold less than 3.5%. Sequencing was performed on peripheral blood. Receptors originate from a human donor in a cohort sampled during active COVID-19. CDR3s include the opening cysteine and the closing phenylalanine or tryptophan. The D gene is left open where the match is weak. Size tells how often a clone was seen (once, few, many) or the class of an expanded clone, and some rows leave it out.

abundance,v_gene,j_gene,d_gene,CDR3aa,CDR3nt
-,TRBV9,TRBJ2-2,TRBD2,CASSVLRGGAGELFF,TGTGCCAGCAGCGTACTGCGGGGAGGGGCCGGGGAGCTGTTTTTT
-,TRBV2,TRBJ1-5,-,CASSTQGGNQPQHF,TGTGCCAGCAGTACTCAGGGCGGCAATCAGCCCCAGCATTTT
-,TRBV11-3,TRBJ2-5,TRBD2,CASSPGTSGAEETQYF,TGTGCCAGCAGCCCCGGGACTAGCGGGGCGGAAGAGACCCAGTACTTC
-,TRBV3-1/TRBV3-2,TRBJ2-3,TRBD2,CASSQDLAGPGGLSDTQYF,TGTGCCAGCAGCCAAGACTTGGCCGGGCCGGGAGGGCTTTCAGATACGCAGTATTTT
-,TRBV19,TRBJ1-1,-,CASSWGARLNTEAFF,TGTGCCTCCTCGTGGGGAGCCCGATTGAACACTGAAGCTTTCTTT
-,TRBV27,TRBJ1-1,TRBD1,CASSSGGEGTEAFF,TGTGCCAGCAGTTCAGGGGGCGAAGGGACTGAAGCTTTCTTT
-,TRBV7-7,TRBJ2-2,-,CASSSPTGELFF,TGTGCCAGCAGCTCCCCAACCGGGGAGCTGTTTTTT
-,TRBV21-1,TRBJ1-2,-,CASSQGIYGYTF,TGTGCCAGCAGCCAGGGAATCTATGGCTACACCTTC
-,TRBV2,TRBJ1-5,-,CASSAQGSNQPQHF,TGTGCCAGCAGCGCACAGGGAAGCAATCAGCCCCAGCATTTT
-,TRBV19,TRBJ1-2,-,CASSVDSRGYGYTF,TGTGCCAGTAGTGTGGACAGTAGGGGCTATGGCTACACCTTC
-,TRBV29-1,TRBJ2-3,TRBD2,CSVDKREGLPDTQYF,TGCAGCGTTGATAAGCGGGAGGGCCTCCCAGATACGCAGTATTTT
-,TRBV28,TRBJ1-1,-,CASSPRRAGVGNTEAFF,TGTGCCAGCAGTCCACGGCGTGCAGGGGTTGGGAACACTGAAGCTTTCTTT
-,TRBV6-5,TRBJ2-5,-,CASTRGETQYF,TGTGCCAGTACAAGGGGGGAGACCCAGTACTTC
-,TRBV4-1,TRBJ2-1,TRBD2,CASSQDRSGRVNEQFF,TGCGCCAGCAGCCAAGATAGAAGCGGGAGAGTCAATGAGCAGTTCTTC
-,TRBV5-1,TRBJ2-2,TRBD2,CASATLAGGNTGELFF,TGCGCCAGCGCCACTTTAGCGGGGGGGAACACCGGGGAGCTGTTTTTT
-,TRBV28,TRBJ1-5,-,CASSSPGRGGYSNQPQHF,TGTGCCAGCAGTTCCCCGGGCCGGGGGGGGTATAGCAATCAGCCCCAGCATTTT
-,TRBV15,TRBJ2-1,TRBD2,CATSNLLQAGIPYNEQFF,TGTGCCACCAGCAATCTACTTCAAGCGGGAATCCCCTACAATGAGCAGTTCTTC
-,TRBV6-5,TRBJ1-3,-,CASSRSSGSGNTIYF,TGTGCCAGCAGCCGAAGTTCCGGCTCTGGAAACACCATATATTTT
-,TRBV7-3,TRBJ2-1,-,CASSLTKNNEQFF,TGTGCCAGCAGTTTGACAAAAAACAATGAGCAGTTCTTC
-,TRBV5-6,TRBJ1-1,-,CASSFTGNTEAFF,TGTGCCAGCAGCTTTACGGGAAACACTGAAGCTTTCTTT
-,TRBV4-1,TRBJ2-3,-,CASSLLPLNSRTDTQYF,TGCGCCAGCAGCCTTCTACCTCTCAACTCCCGCACAGATACGCAGTATTTT
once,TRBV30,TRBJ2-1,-,CAWSFGPGVRNEQFF,TGTGCCTGGAGTTTTGGGCCAGGGGTTCGGAATGAGCAGTTCTTC
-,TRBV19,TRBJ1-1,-,CASGVRGAEAFF,TGTGCCAGTGGCGTGCGGGGAGCTGAAGCTTTCTTT
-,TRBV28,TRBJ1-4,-,CASSLSQGYEKLFF,TGTGCCAGCAGTTTGTCACAGGGTTATGAAAAACTGTTTTTT
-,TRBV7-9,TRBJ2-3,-,CASSLGEGESTDTQYF,TGTGCCAGCAGCCTGGGAGAGGGTGAGAGCACAGATACGCAGTATTTT
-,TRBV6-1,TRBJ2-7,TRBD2,CASSGGLAGGTYEQYF,TGTGCCAGCAGTGGGGGACTAGCGGGAGGAACCTACGAGCAGTACTTC
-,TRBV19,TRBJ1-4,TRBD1,CASSDGTGSNEKLFF,TGTGCCAGTAGTGATGGGACAGGGTCGAATGAAAAACTGTTTTTT
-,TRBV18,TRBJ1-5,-,CASSPSGTNQPQHF,TGTGCCAGCTCCCCTTCGGGGACTAATCAGCCCCAGCATTTT
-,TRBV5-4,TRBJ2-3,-,CASSLAWGRGTDTQYF,TGTGCCAGCAGCTTGGCCTGGGGGAGGGGGACAGATACGCAGTATTTT
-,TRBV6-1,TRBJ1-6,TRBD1,CASSVDRGSILAPLHF,TGTGCCAGCAGTGTTGACAGGGGTTCAATTCTTGCACCCCTCCACTTT
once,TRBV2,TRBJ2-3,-,CASTAGAGLDTQYF,TGTGCCAGCACGGCAGGGGCAGGACTCGATACGCAGTATTTT
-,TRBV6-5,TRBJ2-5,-,CASISLMPGETQYF,TGTGCCAGCATTAGCCTAATGCCCGGAGAGACCCAGTACTTC
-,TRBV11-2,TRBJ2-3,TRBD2,CASGFSGGTDTQYF,TGTGCCAGCGGCTTTAGCGGGGGGACAGATACGCAGTATTTT
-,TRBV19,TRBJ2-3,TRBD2,CASSPQRGAGTDTQYF,TGTGCCAGTAGTCCGCAGCGGGGGGCTGGCACAGATACGCAGTATTTT
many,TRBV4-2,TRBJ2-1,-,CASSQDGQGSYNEQFF,TGTGCCAGCAGCCAAGATGGGCAGGGCTCCTACAATGAGCAGTTCTTC
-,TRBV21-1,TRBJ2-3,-,CASSSADTQYF,TGTGCCAGCAGCAGCGCAGATACGCAGTATTTT
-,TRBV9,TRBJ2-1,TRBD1,CASSVGGGDYNEQFF,TGTGCCAGCAGCGTAGGAGGGGGCGACTACAATGAGCAGTTCTTC
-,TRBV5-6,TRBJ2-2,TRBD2,CASSLAGQPRTGELFF,TGTGCCAGCAGCTTAGCGGGGCAACCTAGGACCGGGGAGCTGTTTTTT
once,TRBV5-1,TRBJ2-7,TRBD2,CASSVTSGGARFGYEQYF,TGCGCCAGCAGCGTGACTAGCGGGGGGGCCCGGTTCGGCTACGAGCAGTACTTC
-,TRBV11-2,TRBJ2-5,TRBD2,CASSLDAGGQETQYF,TGTGCCAGCAGCTTAGACGCGGGGGGGCAGGAGACCCAGTACTTC
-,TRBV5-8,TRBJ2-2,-,CASRPGTRATGELFF,TGTGCCAGCAGACCCGGGACTCGAGCTACCGGGGAGCTGTTTTTT
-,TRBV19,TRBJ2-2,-,CASSQDSNTGELFF,TGTGCCAGTTCCCAGGACAGCAACACCGGGGAGCTGTTTTTT
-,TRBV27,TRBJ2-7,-,CASSPPPAGRLSEQYF,TGTGCCAGCAGTCCCCCCCCCGCGGGGAGGCTCTCCGAGCAGTACTTC
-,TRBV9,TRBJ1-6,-,CASSVALGSGSPLHF,TGTGCCAGCAGCGTAGCTCTGGGCTCGGGGTCACCCCTCCACTTT
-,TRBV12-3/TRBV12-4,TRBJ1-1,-,CASSLPHLGEAFF,TGTGCCAGCAGTTTGCCGCACCTCGGTGAAGCTTTCTTT
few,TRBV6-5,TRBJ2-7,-,CASSRHITYEQYF,TGTGCCAGCAGTAGACACATCACCTACGAGCAGTACTTC